This TCR beta chain stems from a study of tumor and adjacent non-tumor tissue in lung cancer. This clonotype was found a few times. Its antigen is undetermined. The CDR3 end shows no conserved phenylalanine or tryptophan, and so a read error is likely. This sample's RNA came from whole unsorted tissue. Study-wide results and caveats: In normal lung, the top 100 clones were significantly more dominant than in tumor.

Germline CDR1 SGHRS, CDR2 YFSETQ. V lost 8 bases, J lost 2 bases, and 13 bases lay in between. The CDR3 loop spans 14 amino acids. TCRbeta libraries were built with three rounds of nested PCR, modified from ARM-PCR. One entry per CDR3 protein, called by TCRdb with MiXCR from the multiplex PCR reads. The sample contains 100,000 to 150,000 distinct CDR3 sequences, roughly 67% of which appear only once. Sequenced input: lung tumor tissue. The receptor's source is a man aged 30 to 39 with non-small cell lung cancer. The gene calls are TRBV5-1 and TRBJ1-4; D perhaps matches TRBD1 (6 bases). CDR3 amino acids: CASSLQGTNEKLFS. For the CDR3, the DNA is TGCGCCAGTAGCCTACAGGGCACTAATGAAAAACTGTTTTCT.